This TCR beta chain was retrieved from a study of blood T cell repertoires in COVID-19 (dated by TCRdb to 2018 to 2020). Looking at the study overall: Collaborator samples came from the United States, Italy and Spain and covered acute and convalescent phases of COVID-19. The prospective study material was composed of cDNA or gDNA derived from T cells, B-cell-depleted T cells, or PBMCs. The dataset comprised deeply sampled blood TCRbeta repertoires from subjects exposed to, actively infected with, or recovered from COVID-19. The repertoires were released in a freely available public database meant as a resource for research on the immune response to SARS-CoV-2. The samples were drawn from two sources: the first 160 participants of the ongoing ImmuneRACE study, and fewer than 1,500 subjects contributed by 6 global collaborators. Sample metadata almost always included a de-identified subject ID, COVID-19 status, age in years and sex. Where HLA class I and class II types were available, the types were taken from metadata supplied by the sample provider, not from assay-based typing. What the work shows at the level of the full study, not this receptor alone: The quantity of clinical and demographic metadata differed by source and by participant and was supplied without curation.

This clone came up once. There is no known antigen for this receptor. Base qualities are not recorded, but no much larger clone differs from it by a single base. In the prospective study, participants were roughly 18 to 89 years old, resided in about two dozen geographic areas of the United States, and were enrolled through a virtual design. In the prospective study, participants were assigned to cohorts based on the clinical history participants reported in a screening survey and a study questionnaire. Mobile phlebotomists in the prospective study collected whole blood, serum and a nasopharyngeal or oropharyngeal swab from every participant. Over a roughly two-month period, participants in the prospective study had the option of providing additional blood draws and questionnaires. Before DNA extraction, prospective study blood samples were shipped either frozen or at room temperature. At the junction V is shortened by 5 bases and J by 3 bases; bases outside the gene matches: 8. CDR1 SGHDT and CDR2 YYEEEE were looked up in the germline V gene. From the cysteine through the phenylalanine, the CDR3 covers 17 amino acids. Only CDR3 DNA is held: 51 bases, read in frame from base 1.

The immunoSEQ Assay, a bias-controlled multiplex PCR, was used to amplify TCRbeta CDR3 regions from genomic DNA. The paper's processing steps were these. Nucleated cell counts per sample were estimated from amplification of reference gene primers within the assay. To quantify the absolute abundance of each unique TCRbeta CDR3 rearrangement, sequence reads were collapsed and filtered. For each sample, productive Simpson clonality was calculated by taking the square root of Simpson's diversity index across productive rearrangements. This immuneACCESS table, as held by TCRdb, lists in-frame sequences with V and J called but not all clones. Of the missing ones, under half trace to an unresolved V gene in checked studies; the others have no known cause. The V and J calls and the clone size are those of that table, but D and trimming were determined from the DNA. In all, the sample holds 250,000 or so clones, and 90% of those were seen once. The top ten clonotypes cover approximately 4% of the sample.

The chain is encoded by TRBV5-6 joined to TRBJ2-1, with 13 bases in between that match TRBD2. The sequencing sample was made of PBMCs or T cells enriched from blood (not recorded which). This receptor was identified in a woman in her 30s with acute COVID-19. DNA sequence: TGTGCCAGCAGTCCTGTAGGGACTAGCGGGATCTACAATGAGCAGTTCTTC. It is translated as CASSPVGTSGIYNEQFF.